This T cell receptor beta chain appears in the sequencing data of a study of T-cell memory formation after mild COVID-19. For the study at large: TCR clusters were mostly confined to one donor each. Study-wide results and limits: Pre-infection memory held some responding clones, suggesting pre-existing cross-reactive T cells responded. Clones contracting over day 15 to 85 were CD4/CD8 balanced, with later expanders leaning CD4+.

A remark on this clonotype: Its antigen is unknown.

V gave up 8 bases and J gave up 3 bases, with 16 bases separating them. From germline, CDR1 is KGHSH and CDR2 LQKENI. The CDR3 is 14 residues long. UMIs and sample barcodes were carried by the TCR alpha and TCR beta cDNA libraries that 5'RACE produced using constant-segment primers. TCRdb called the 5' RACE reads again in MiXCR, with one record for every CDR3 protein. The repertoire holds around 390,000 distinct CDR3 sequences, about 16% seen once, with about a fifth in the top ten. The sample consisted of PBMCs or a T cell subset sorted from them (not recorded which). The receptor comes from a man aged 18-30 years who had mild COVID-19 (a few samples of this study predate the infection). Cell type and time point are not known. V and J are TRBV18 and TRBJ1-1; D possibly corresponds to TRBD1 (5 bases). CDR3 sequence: CASDLAGDDTEAFF. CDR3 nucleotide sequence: TGTGCCAGCGACCTTGCGGGGGATGACACTGAAGCTTTCTTT.